The clone carrying this T cell receptor (beta chain) was seen many times. What it binds is not known. Via MiXCR, TCRdb re-called the 5' RACE reads, giving one row per CDR3 protein. The data contain some 300,000 distinct CDR3 sequences, approximately 10% of them singletons. The sample comes from a study of T cells after yellow fever vaccination. Study findings and constraints: The study re-detected most primary-vaccination clones after the booster (under 97% CD4, roughly 85% CD8). A limited proportion of clonotypes was detected within both the CD4 and CD8 compartments. There was a possibility that FACS-sorted repertoires contained abundant clonotypes contaminating from the bulk population.

The CDR3 is 12 amino acids. In germline, CDR1 is MGHDK, CDR2 SYGVNS. The ends were cut back, 6 bases at V and 5 bases at J, with 10 bases in the middle. The rearrangement joins TRBV25-1 to TRBJ2-5; perhaps D is TRBD1 or TRBD2 (5 bases each). The starting material was CD4+ T cells sorted from PBMCs, obtained 5 days after the yellow fever booster vaccination. The TCR comes from a man between 18 and 29 years old who received the YFV17D yellow fever vaccine. The CDR3 loop reads CASRGVGETQYF. Written as DNA, the CDR3 is TGTGCCAGCAGGGGGGTGGGGGAGACCCAGTACTTC. The variable domain in full, completed from reference TRBV25-1 and TRBJ2-5, reads EADIYQTPRYLVIGTGKKITLECSQTMGHDKMYWYQQDPGMELHLIHYSYGVNSTEKGDLSSESTVSRIRTEHFPLTLESARPSHTSQYLCASRGVGETQYFGPGTRLLVL.